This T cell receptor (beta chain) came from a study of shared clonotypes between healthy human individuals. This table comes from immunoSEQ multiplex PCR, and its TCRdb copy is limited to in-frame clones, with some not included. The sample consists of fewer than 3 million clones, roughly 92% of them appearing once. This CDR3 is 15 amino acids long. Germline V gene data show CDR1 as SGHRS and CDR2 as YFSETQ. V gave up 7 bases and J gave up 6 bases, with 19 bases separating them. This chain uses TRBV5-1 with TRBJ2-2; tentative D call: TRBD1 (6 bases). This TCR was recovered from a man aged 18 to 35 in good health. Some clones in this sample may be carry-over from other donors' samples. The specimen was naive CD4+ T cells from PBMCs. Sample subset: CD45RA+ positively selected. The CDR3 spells CASGLPGQLAGELFF. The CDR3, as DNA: TGCGCCAGCGGTCTTCCGGGACAATTGGCCGGGGAGCTGTTTTTT.